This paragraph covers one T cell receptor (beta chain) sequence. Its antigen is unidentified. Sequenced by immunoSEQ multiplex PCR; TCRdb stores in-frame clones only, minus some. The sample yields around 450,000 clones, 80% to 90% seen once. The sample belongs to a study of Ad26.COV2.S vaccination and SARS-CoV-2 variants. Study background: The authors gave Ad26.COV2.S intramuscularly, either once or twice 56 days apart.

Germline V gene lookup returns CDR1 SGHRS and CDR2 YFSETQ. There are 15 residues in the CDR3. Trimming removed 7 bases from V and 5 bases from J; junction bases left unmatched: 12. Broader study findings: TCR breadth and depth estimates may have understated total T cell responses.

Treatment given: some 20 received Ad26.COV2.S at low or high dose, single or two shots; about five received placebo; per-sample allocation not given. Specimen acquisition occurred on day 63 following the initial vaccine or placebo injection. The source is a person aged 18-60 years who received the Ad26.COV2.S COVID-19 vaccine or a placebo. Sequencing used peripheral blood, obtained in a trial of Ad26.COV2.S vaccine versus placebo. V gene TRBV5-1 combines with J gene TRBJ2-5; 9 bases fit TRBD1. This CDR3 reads CASGPTGGLRETQYF. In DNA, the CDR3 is TGCGCCAGCGGTCCGACAGGGGGTCTACGGGAGACCCAGTACTTC.